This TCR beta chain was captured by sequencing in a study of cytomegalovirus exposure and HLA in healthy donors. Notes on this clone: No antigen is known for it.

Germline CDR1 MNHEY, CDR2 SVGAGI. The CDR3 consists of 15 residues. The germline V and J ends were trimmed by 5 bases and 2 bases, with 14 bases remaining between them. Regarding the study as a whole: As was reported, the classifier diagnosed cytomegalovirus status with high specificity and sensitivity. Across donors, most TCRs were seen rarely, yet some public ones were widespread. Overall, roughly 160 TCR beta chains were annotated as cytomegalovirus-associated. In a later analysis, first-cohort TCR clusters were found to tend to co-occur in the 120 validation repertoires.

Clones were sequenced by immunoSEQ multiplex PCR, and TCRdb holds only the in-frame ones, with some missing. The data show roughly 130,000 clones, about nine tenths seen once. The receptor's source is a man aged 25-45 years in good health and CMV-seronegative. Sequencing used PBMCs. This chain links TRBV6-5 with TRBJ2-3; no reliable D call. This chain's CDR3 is CASSRLGPATDTQYF. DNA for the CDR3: TGTGCCAGCAGTAGACTCGGCCCAGCCACAGATACGCAGTATTTT.